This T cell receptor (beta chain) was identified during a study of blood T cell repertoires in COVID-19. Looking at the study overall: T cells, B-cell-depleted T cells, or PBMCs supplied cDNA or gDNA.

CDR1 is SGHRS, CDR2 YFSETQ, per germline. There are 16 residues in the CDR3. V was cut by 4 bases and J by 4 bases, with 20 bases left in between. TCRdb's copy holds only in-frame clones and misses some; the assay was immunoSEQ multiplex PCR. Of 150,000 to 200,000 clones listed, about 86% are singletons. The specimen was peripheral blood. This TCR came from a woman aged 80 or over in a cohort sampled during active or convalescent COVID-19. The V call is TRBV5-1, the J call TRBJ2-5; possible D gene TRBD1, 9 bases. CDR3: CASSVRGGQGGETQYF. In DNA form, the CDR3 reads TGCGCCAGCAGCGTCCGGGGGGGACAGGGAGGAGAGACCCAGTACTTC.